Presented here are 5 T cell receptor beta chains from one specimen sequenced in a study of blood T cells in healthy people across ages. The authors ran a second PCR of about 6 to 11 cycles using a sample-barcoded 5' primer and a J-beta primer mix. TCRdb analysed the 5' RACE reads with MiXCR anew, one entry per CDR3 protein. The sample contains roughly 730,000 distinct CDR3 sequences, more than 50% of which appear only once. The source material was blood. The receptor set was obtained from a man aged 35-49 years in good health.

The chain uses TRBV28 and TRBJ2-6; no clear D. Germline CDR1 is MDHEN and CDR2 is SYDVKM. V shed 7 bases and J shed 3 bases, with 16 bases lying between them. This CDR3 has 16 residues. This chain's CDR3 is CASIGRLVSGANVLTF. CDR3 coding DNA: TGTGCCAGCATAGGCAGGCTGGTGAGTGGGGCCAACGTCCTGACTTTC. Full variable domain (outside the CDR3, taken from reference TRBV28 and TRBJ2-6): DVKVTQSSRYLVKRTGEKVFLECVQDMDHENMFWYRQDPGLGLRLIYFSYDVKMKEKGDIPEGYSVSREKKERFSLILESASTNQTSMYLCASIGRLVSGANVLTFGAGSRLTVL.

A note on this clonotype: It may be a read error: a sequence one base away is much more abundant. The chain joins TRBV18 to TRBJ2-4, with 9 positions matching TRBD1. The tail of the sequence fits TRBJ2-7 better, so the J call may be wrong. The CDR3 sequence is 13 residues long. Germline lookup yields CDR1 KGHSH and CDR2 LQKENI. Here the CDR3 reads CASSPGQGAEQYF. CDR3 DNA: TGTGCCAGCTCACCGGGACAGGGAGCCGAGCAGTACTTC.

This clonotype was seen a handful of times. The rearrangement links TRBV4-1 to TRBJ1-2, with D unclear. V lost 3 bases and J 6 bases, leaving 11 bases between the germline ends. Germline V gives CDR1 MGHRA, CDR2 YSYEKL. The CDR3 length is 13 residues. The CDR3 DNA is TGCGCCAGCAGCCAGACGCAGACTAATGGCTACACCTTC. Encoded protein: CASSQTQTNGYTF.

The chain uses TRBV6-2 or TRBV6-3 and TRBJ2-2, with 7 bases lining up with TRBD1. This CDR3 comprises 15 residues. With 6 bases clipped from V and 6 bases from J, the junction kept 10 bases outside the gene matches. The germline V gene encodes CDR1 MNHEY and CDR2 SVGEGT. CDR3 amino acids: CASSSYRGGSGELFF. CDR3 sequence (DNA): TGTGCCAGCAGCTCCTACAGGGGTGGGTCCGGGGAGCTGTTTTTT.

DNA for the CDR3: TGTGCCAGCAGTGTAGGGTCGGGGGATACGCAGTATTTT. This gives the protein CASSVGSGDTQYF. V gene TRBV12-3 or TRBV12-4 combines with J gene TRBJ2-3; D possibly corresponds to TRBD2 (5 bases). The V end was cut by 5 bases, the J end by 6 bases, with 12 bases between. CDR3 length: 13 residues.